The clone carrying this TCR beta chain is medium-sized in the sample. This entry comes from a study of blood T cell repertoires in COVID-19. Study overall: Collection of acute and convalescent COVID-19 samples took place in the United States, Italy and Spain.

CDR1 SNHLY and CDR2 FYNNEI come from the germline V gene. V lost 4 bases to trimming and J lost 8 bases; unmatched junction nucleotides: 7. The CDR3 spans 14 residues. Only in-frame clones appear in the TCRdb table, and some are missing; sequencing was by immunoSEQ multiplex PCR. The profile shows tens of thousands of clones, roughly 80% of them singletons. Sample: peripheral blood. The clonotype was recovered from a woman aged 55-69 years with acute or convalescent COVID-19. The chain employs TRBV2 and TRBJ1-4; the match to TRBD1 covers 7 bases. In DNA, the CDR3 is TGTGCCAGCAGTGGAGCAGACAGGGCCGAAAAACTGTTTTTT. It translates to CASSGADRAEKLFF.